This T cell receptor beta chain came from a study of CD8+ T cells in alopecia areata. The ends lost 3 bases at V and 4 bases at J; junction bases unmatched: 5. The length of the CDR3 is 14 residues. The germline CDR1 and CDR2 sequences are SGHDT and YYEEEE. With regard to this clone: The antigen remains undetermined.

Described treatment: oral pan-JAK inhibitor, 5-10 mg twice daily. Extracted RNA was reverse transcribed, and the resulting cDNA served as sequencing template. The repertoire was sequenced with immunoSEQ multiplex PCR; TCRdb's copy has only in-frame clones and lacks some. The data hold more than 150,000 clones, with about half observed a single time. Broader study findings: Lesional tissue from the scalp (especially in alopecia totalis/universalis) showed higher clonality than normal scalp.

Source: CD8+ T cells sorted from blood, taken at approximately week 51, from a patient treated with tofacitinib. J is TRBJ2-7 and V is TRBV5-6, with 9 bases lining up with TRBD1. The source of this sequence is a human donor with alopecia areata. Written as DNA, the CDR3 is TGTGCCAGCAGCTCATCGGGACAGGGTTACGAGCAGTACTTC. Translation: CASSSSGQGYEQYF.